The 27 T cell receptor beta chains below come from one sample, sequenced in a study of cytomegalovirus exposure and HLA in healthy donors. The PCR contained 60 Vbeta and 13 Jbeta primers. Here immunoSEQ multiplex PCR was the method, and the copy in TCRdb shows in-frame clones only, minus some. The table shows about 130,000 clones, with about four fifths occurring only once. What was sequenced was PBMCs. The origin of the receptors is a woman aged 40 to 50 in good health and CMV-seropositive.

This chain joins TRBV28 and TRBJ2-1, with D perhaps matching TRBD2 (6 bases). V was clipped by 2 bases and J by 0 bases, with 8 bases between them. The CDR3 is 15 residues long. Per germline, CDR1 MDHEN and CDR2 SYDVKM. Here the CDR3 reads CASSLRRGSYNEQFF. CDR3 bases: TGTGCCAGCAGTTTACGGCGGGGCTCCTACAATGAGCAGTTCTTC.

The rearrangement joins TRBV7-2 to TRBJ1-2; no firm D call. V gave up 4 bases and J gave up 0 bases, with 9 bases separating them. CDR3 length: 14 amino acids. The germline V gene encodes CDR1 SGHTA and CDR2 FQGNSA. CDR3 bases: TGTGCCAGCAGCTCAGGTTTAGCTAACTATGGCTACACCTTC. Translation: CASSSGLANYGYTF. Full variable domain (missing parts from reference TRBV7-2 and TRBJ1-2): GAGVSQSPSNKVTEKGKDVELRCDPISGHTALYWYRQSLGQGLEFLIYFQGNSAPDKSGLPSDRFSAERTGGSVSTLTIQRTQQEDSAVYLCASSSGLANYGYTFGSGTRLTVV.

This clone has only one observation. The rearrangement uses TRBV4-1 and TRBJ2-5; 13 nucleotides match TRBD2. The better agreement between TRBJ2-7 and the DNA end casts doubt on the J call. The CDR3 extends over 17 amino acids. The germline gives CDR1 MGHRA, CDR2 YSYEKL. The CDR3 nucleotides read TGCGCCAGCAGCCAAGAAGAGGGACTAGCGGGGTCCTACGAGCAGTACTTC. Translating it yields CASSQEEGLAGSYEQYF.

The chain couples TRBV14 to TRBJ2-2; a possible D gene is TRBD2 (5 bases). Trimming removed 4 bases at V and 6 bases at J, with 9 bases between. This CDR3 has 13 residues. CDR1 is SGHDN, CDR2 FVKESK, per germline. The DNA of the CDR3 is TGTGCCAGCAGCCTTGGACTGCCCGGGGAGCTGTTTTTT. The encoded protein is CASSLGLPGELFF.

The chain carries TRBV27 and TRBJ2-3; D possibly corresponds to TRBD1 (5 bases). CDR3 length: 14 amino acids. Trimming left V 8 bases short and J 2 bases short, with 14 bases between. Germline assignment: CDR1 MNHEY and CDR2 SMNVEV (reference sequence). In DNA form, the CDR3 reads TGTGCCAGCCATGACAGCTTTACCACAGATACGCAGTATTTT. Translation: CASHDSFTTDTQYF.

This chain joins TRBV2 and TRBJ1-3; maybe TRBD1 (6 bases). The CDR3 has 15 residues. The germline V gene encodes CDR1 SNHLY and CDR2 FYNNEI. Trimming cost V 6 bases and J 4 bases, with 16 bases left between them. CDR3 amino acids: CASSPGQFLGNTIYF. The CDR3 coding sequence is TGTGCCAGCAGCCCAGGACAGTTCTTAGGAAACACCATATATTTT.

The chain carries TRBV30 and TRBJ2-7; D unclear. Germline V gene lookup returns CDR1 GTSNPN and CDR2 SVGIG (reference sequence). V shed 1 base and J shed 7 bases, with 11 bases lying between them. The CDR3 totals 12 residues. The CDR3 here is CAWSDPITEQYF. CDR3 nucleotides: TGTGCCTGGAGTGATCCGATCACAGAGCAGTACTTC.

In DNA, the CDR3 is TGTGCCAGCAACCCCGGGGATACGCAGTATTTT. Translated: CASNPGDTQYF. The chain carries TRBV11-2 and TRBJ2-3; D ambiguous. This CDR3 spans 11 amino acids. V lost 7 bases and J 6 bases, leaving 8 bases between the germline ends. Germline loops: CDR1 SGHAT, CDR2 FQNNGV.

The chain links TRBV6-5 to TRBJ2-5; D gene ambiguous. V gave up 7 bases and J gave up 5 bases, with 11 bases separating them. The CDR3 sequence is 12 residues long. The germline CDR1 and CDR2 sequences are MNHEY and SVGAGI. CDR3: CASTRSWETQYF. Here the CDR3 DNA reads TGTGCCAGCACCCGGAGTTGGGAGACCCAGTACTTC.

Only a few counts were recorded for this clone. The V call is TRBV9, the J call TRBJ2-3; 7 bases are a match to TRBD2. Trimming cost V 0 bases and J 4 bases; bases outside gene matches: 11. The CDR3 loop spans 17 amino acids. Germline CDR1 reads SGDLS; CDR2 reads YYNGEE. This CDR3 reads CASSVATSGIPPDTQYF. The CDR3 nucleotides read TGTGCCAGCAGCGTAGCTACGAGCGGGATACCCCCAGATACGCAGTATTTT.

The rearrangement links TRBV11-3 to TRBJ2-1; 8 bases are a match to TRBD2. The CDR3 extends over 16 amino acids. Germline-derived CDR1 and CDR2 are SGHNT and YENEEA. Trimming took 0 bases from V and 4 from J; bases not matched to a gene: 5. The CDR3 region is CASSLEGLAGYNEQFF. The CDR3 region has the DNA TGTGCCAGCAGCTTAGAAGGACTAGCCGGGTACAATGAGCAGTTCTTC.

CDR3 region: CASRPGQGAGQPQHF. The CDR3 nucleotides are TGTGCCAGCAGGCCGGGACAGGGGGCAGGGCAGCCCCAGCATTTT. The chain joins TRBV2 to TRBJ1-5, with 12 bases fitting TRBD1. CDR3 length: 15 residues. The germline CDR1 and CDR2 sequences are SNHLY and FYNNEI. Trimming took 6 bases from V and 7 from J; bases not matched to a gene: 7. Combining the CDR3 with reference TRBV2 and TRBJ1-5 gives the whole variable domain EPEVTQTPSHQVTQMGQEVILRCVPISNHLYFYWYRQILGQKVEFLVSFYNNEISEKSEIFDDQFSVERPDGSNFTLKIRSTKLEDSAMYFCASRPGQGAGQPQHFGDGTRLSIL.

CDR3 bases: TGTGCCAGCAGTTCCCCCCGAGCGGGAACTTACACCGGGGAGCTGTTTTTT. It translates to CASSSPRAGTYTGELFF. The chain uses TRBV28 and TRBJ2-2; 7 nucleotides line up with TRBD2. Germline CDR1 and CDR2: MDHEN and SYDVKM. Unmatched junction bases numbered 11, after V lost 4 bases and J lost 3 bases. The CDR3 totals 17 residues.

The J gene is TRBJ2-3, the V gene TRBV2; TRBD2 matches at 7 bases. V dropped 10 bases and J dropped 5; count of bases not matched to a gene: 9. CDR3 length: 13 amino acids. The germline V gene has CDR1 SNHLY and CDR2 FYNNEI. CDR3 protein: CATTGGSGDTQYF. Written as DNA, the CDR3 is TGTGCCACCACCGGGGGGAGCGGAGATACGCAGTATTTT.

The chain carries TRBV4-3 and TRBJ2-7; 9 bases map to TRBD2. Germline V lookup: CDR1 LGHNA, CDR2 YSLEER. The CDR3 length is 17 residues. The V segment lost 0 bases and the J segment 7 bases; nucleotides outside the gene matches: 13. The CDR3 reads CASSQERTSGSSGEQYF. The CDR3 DNA follows: TGCGCCAGCAGCCAAGAAAGAACTAGCGGGTCGTCTGGGGAGCAGTACTTC.

In its sample, this clone was seen a few times. The chain employs TRBV6-5 and TRBJ2-2, with 8 bases that match TRBD2. With V trimmed by 9 bases and J by 3 bases, 6 bases remained unmatched. Per the germline V gene, CDR1 is MNHEY and CDR2 is SVGAGI. The CDR3 length is 14 residues. This CDR3 reads CASRGGADTGELFF. In DNA, the CDR3 is TGTGCCAGTCGGGGGGGGGCAGACACCGGGGAGCTGTTTTTT.

The chain recombines TRBV11-2 with TRBJ1-1, with D hard to call. Trimming left V 4 bases short and J 8 bases short, with 8 bases between. Germline CDR1 SGHAT, CDR2 FQNNGV. CDR3 size: 11 residues. The chain's CDR3 is CASSSGGEAFF. The CDR3 DNA is TGTGCCAGCAGCTCGGGAGGGGAAGCTTTCTTT.

V usage is TRBV28 and J usage is TRBJ2-3; 14 bases map to TRBD2. The germline CDR1 and CDR2 sequences are MDHEN and SYDVKM. V dropped 4 bases and J dropped 4; count of bases not matched to a gene: 7. There are 17 residues in the CDR3. CDR3 DNA: TGTGCCAGCAGTTCCCCGGGACTAGCGGGAGATTCAGATACGCAGTATTTT. The encoded protein is CASSSPGLAGDSDTQYF.

The J gene is TRBJ2-5, the V gene TRBV2, with D perhaps matching TRBD2 (6 bases). The CDR3 loop spans 12 amino acids. V was cut by 8 bases and J by 4 bases, with 11 bases left in between. Germline V lookup: CDR1 SNHLY, CDR2 FYNNEI. The chain's CDR3 is CASDRDSETQYF. DNA for the CDR3: TGTGCCAGCGACCGGGACTCAGAGACCCAGTACTTC.

This chain connects TRBV30 to TRBJ1-2; perhaps TRBD1 as D (5 bases). The CDR3 extends over 13 amino acids. Per the germline V gene, CDR1 is GTSNPN and CDR2 is SVGIG (reference sequence). V lost 4 bases and J 8 bases, leaving 17 bases between the germline ends. CDR3 sequence (DNA): TGTGCCTGGATAGGGGTCTCTTCGCAGGGCTACACCTTC. Translation gives CAWIGVSSQGYTF.

The CDR3 DNA is TGTGCCAGTACCCCCCCGCGGGGCGCGAACACCGGGGAGCTGTTTTTT. This encodes CASTPPRGANTGELFF. The chain recombines TRBV19 with TRBJ2-2; D may be TRBD2 (6 bases). The germline V and J ends were trimmed by 7 bases and 0 bases, with 15 bases remaining between them. The germline V gene encodes CDR1 LNHDA and CDR2 SQIVND (reference sequence). The CDR3 runs 16 residues.

Turning to this clone: The junction and the germline gene differ at one end; a read error may be behind it. The CDR3 coding sequence is TGTTCCAGCAGCAAAACTTTTGAAGCTTTCTTT. Translated: CSSSKTFEAFF. The chain combines TRBV7-9 with TRBJ1-1; D is unresolved. The germline CDR1 and CDR2 sequences are SEHNR and FQNEAQ (reference sequence). The CDR3 is 11 amino acids.

This clone was seen only once. The chain has TRBV13 and TRBJ1-5; 11 bases align to TRBD1. This CDR3 spans 13 amino acids. Germline CDR1 and CDR2: PRHDT and FYEKMQ (reference sequence). Trimming removed 5 bases from V and 11 bases from J; junction bases left unmatched: 5. CDR3 amino acids: CASSPGQGAAQHF. The CDR3 coding sequence is TGTGCCAGCAGCCCTGGACAGGGGGCGGCCCAGCATTTT.

This rearrangement joins TRBV28 to TRBJ2-7; D might be TRBD1 (6 bases). V gave up 9 bases and J gave up 4 bases, with 13 bases separating them. The CDR3 is 12 amino acids. CDR1 and CDR2 (germline): MDHEN, SYDVKM. This CDR3 reads CASSGTSYEQYF. The CDR3 bases are TGTGCCAGTTCCGGGACATCGTACGAGCAGTACTTC.

The genes are TRBV18 and TRBJ2-1; 7 positions agree with TRBD2. Per the germline V gene, CDR1 is KGHSH and CDR2 is LQKENI. Trimming took 2 bases from V and 7 from J; bases not matched to a gene: 5. The CDR3 extends over 14 amino acids. In DNA form, the CDR3 reads TGTGCCAGCTCACCATACGGGACTACAAATGAGCAGTTCTTC. Protein: CASSPYGTTNEQFF.

The genes are TRBV11-2 and TRBJ2-1; 10 positions agree with TRBD1. Germline assignment: CDR1 SGHAT and CDR2 FQNNGV. J lost 6 bases, V lost 8 bases, and 7 bases had no gene match. The CDR3 spans 14 residues. Here the CDR3 reads CASHRDRGVNEQFF. CDR3 DNA sequence: TGTGCCAGCCACCGGGACAGGGGTGTCAATGAGCAGTTCTTC.

This clone has just a few counts. The CDR3 bases are TGCGCCAGCAGTACAGGGGGCACTGAAGCTTTCTTT. It codes for CASSTGGTEAFF. The chain carries TRBV4-3 and TRBJ1-1; TRBD1 aligns across 8 bases. The V gene's germline CDR1 is LGHNA and CDR2 YSLEER. Trimming removed 6 bases from V and 4 bases from J; junction bases left unmatched: 1. This CDR3 contains 12 residues.